Sequencing of this TCR beta chain was carried out in a study of beta chain features in type 1 diabetes. At the level of the study: Across the samples, 90 million to 120 million sorted cells were examined in total. Findings and limits, study-wide: When Type 1 diabetes patients were examined, their TCRB CDR3s proved moderately but significantly shorter in all four CD4+ subsets.

V shed 2 bases and J shed 4 bases, with 10 bases lying between them. This CDR3 contains 14 residues. The germline CDR1 and CDR2 sequences are MNHEY and SVGAGI. The study reverse transcribed the entire isolated RNA, so it sequenced expressed TCRB transcripts. Data came from immunoSEQ multiplex PCR; TCRdb stores just in-frame clones and leaves some out. The table has 140,000 to 150,000 clones, 10% to 15% seen once. In the case of this clone: Its antigen is not known.

Via CD45RO/CCR7/CD25/CD127/CD95/CD27, cells of the CD4+ naive, central memory, regulatory and stem cell-like memory subsets were sorted. Material for sequencing was central memory CD4+ T cells from blood. This chain links TRBV6-5 with TRBJ2-3; D possibly matches TRBD1 or TRBD2 (5 bases each). This clonotype was obtained from a man aged 18 to 35 with type 1 diabetes. CDR3 region: CASSYQGTSDTQYF. The CDR3 DNA reads as TGTGCCAGCAGTTACCAAGGGACCTCAGATACGCAGTATTTT.